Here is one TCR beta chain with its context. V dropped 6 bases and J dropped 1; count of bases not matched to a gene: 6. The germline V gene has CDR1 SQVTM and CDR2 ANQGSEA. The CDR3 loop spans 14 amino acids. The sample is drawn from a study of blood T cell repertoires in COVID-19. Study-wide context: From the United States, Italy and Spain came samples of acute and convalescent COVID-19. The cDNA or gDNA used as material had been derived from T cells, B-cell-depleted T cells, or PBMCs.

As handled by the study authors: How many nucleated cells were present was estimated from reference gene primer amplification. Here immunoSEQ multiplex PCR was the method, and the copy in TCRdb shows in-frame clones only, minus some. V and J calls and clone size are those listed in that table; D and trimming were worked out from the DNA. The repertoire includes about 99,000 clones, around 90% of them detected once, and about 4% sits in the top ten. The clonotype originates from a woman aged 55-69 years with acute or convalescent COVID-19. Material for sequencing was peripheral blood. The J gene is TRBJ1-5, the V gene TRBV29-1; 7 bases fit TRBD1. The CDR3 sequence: CSVRTGRSNQPQHF. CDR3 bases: TGCAGCGTCCGGACAGGACGGAGCAATCAGCCCCAGCATTTT.